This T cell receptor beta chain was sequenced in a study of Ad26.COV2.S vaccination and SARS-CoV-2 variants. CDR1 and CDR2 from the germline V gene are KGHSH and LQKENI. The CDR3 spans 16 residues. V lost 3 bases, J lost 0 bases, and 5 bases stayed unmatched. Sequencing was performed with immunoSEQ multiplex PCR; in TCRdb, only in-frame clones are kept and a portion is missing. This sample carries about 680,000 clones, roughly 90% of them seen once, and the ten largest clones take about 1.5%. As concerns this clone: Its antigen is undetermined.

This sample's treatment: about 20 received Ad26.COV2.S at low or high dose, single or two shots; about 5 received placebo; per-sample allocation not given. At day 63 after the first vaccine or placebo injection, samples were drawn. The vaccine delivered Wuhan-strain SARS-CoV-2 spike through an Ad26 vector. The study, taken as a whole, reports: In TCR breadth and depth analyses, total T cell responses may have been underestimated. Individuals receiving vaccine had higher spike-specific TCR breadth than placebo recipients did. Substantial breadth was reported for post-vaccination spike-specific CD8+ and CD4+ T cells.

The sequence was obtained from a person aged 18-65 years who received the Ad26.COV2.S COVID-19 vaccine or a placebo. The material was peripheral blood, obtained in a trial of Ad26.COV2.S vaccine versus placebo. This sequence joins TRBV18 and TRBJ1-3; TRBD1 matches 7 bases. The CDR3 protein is CASSPTGASSGNTIYF. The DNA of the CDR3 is TGTGCCAGCTCACCTACAGGGGCCTCCTCTGGAAACACCATATATTTT.